The 29 T cell receptor beta chains given below trace back to one sample, sequenced in a study of OX40 agonist ivuxolimab in advanced cancers. Libraries were prepared by immunoSEQ multiplex PCR; TCRdb keeps only in-frame clonotypes and omits some of them. The repertoire holds around 44,000 clones, with roughly nine tenths as singletons. Sequenced here: CD4+ or CD8+ T cells sorted from blood, sampled in a trial of the OX40 agonist ivuxolimab. These receptors came from an adult with an advanced solid tumor such as melanoma, head and neck, liver or kidney cancer.

J is TRBJ2-2 and V is TRBV7-3; D unclear. The CDR3 sequence is 15 residues long. Germline V lookup: CDR1 SGHTA, CDR2 FQGTGA. The V and J ends lost 4 bases and 5 bases respectively, with 14 bases between them. DNA of the CDR3: TGTGCCAGCAGCTCAACTCTTACAGCGACCGGGGAGCTGTTTTTT. It specifies CASSSTLTATGELFF.

The genes are TRBV27 and TRBJ2-2; possibly TRBD2 for D (6 bases). V lost 0 bases to trimming and J lost 8 bases, with 19 bases between them. Germline CDR1 reads MNHEY; CDR2 reads SMNVEV (reference sequence). This CDR3 spans 17 amino acids. CDR3 nucleotides: TGTGCCAGCAGTTTATCGAGCGGGTTTCGGGTTGAGGGGGAGCTGTTTTTT. Amino acid sequence: CASSLSSGFRVEGELFF.

This chain connects TRBV4-1 to TRBJ1-5; 8 bases are shared with TRBD1. Trimming removed 4 bases from V and 1 base from J; junction bases left unmatched: 9. Germline CDR1 is MGHRA and CDR2 is YSYEKL. The CDR3 is 17 residues long. The CDR3 DNA is TGCGCCAGCAGCCTTACGAGGACAGGGAAAAGCAATCAGCCCCAGCATTTT. Residues: CASSLTRTGKSNQPQHF.

The rearrangement uses TRBV5-6 and TRBJ2-7; D is unresolved. The ends were cut back, 3 bases at V and 2 bases at J, with 3 bases in the middle. Germline CDR1 and CDR2: SGHDT and YYEEEE. The length of the CDR3 is 11 residues. The CDR3 region has the DNA TGTGCCAGCAGCTCTGCCTACGAGCAGTACTTC. Encoded protein: CASSSAYEQYF.

This clone is a singleton in its sample. The rearrangement links TRBV10-3 to TRBJ2-2, with D possibly called TRBD1 or TRBD2 (5 bases each). Germline CDR1 ENHRY, CDR2 SYGVKD. With 2 bases removed from V and 4 bases from J, the gap between germline ends came to 11 bases. The CDR3 has 15 residues. The DNA for the CDR3 is TGTGCCATCAGTGAGCCTGGGACCCTCACCGGGGAGCTGTTTTTT. Amino acids: CAISEPGTLTGELFF.

The chain combines TRBV9 with TRBJ2-1; D not certain. Deletions cut 4 bases from V and 7 bases from J, with 21 bases between. Germline values: CDR1 SGDLS, CDR2 YYNGEE. This CDR3 is 16 amino acids long. This chain's CDR3 is CASSPNEIVFWNEQFF. CDR3 nucleotides: TGTGCCAGCAGCCCCAATGAGATAGTTTTTTGGAATGAGCAGTTCTTC.

The V call is TRBV9, the J call TRBJ1-4, with a possible D match to TRBD1 (6 bases). The CDR3 contains 17 residues. V lost 3 bases and J 6 bases, leaving 21 bases between the germline ends. Germline CDR1 and CDR2: SGDLS and YYNGEE. The CDR3: CASSATPSTGHDEKLFF. The CDR3 DNA follows: TGTGCCAGCAGCGCAACCCCCTCGACAGGACACGATGAAAAACTGTTTTTT.

The chain has TRBV4-3 and TRBJ2-4; 10 nucleotides align to TRBD1. Trimming took 4 bases from V and 6 from J; bases not matched to a gene: 9. The CDR3 length is 16 residues. From germline, CDR1 is LGHNA and CDR2 YSLEER. CDR3 amino acids: CASSPGTGELSNIQYF. As DNA, the CDR3 is TGCGCCAGCAGCCCTGGGACAGGGGAGCTCTCAAACATTCAGTACTTC.

This clone occurred once. The genes are TRBV5-1 and TRBJ1-3; TRBD1 aligns across 9 bases. Germline CDR1 reads SGHRS; CDR2 reads YFSETQ. The J segment lost 4 bases and the V segment lost 3 bases, leaving 8 bases of the junction unmatched. The CDR3 has 16 amino acids. CDR3 in DNA: TGCGCCAGCAGCTCAGCACAGGGGGCGCCCGGAAACACCATATATTTT. Residues: CASSSAQGAPGNTIYF.

V and J are TRBV7-3 and TRBJ1-1, with D hard to call. This CDR3 has 13 residues. V was shortened by 2 bases and J by 4 bases, with 8 bases between the two germline ends. Looked up from germline, CDR1 is SGHTA and CDR2 is FQGTGA. The CDR3 reads CASSLGVSTEAFF. The CDR3 region has the DNA TGTGCCAGCAGCTTAGGGGTTTCCACTGAAGCTTTCTTT.

The chain couples TRBV21-1 to TRBJ1-2; the table assigns TRBD1, which was not confirmed against the DNA. TRBV21-1 is listed as a pseudogene. This CDR3 region has 15 residues. The CDR3 sequence: CATPNASAGTRGYTF. The CDR3 coding sequence is TGTGCCACCCCCAATGCCTCCGCAGGGACACGGGGCTACACCTTC.

The genes are TRBV2 and TRBJ1-6, with D perhaps TRBD1 (5 bases). The germline CDR1 and CDR2 sequences are SNHLY and FYNNEI. The CDR3 consists of 16 residues. V lost 3 bases and J lost 7, with 16 bases in between. The CDR3 loop is CASSDYAGTVNSPLHF. CDR3 in DNA: TGTGCCAGCAGTGATTACGCAGGGACGGTAAATTCACCCCTCCACTTT.

The CDR3 sequence: CASSYLSGAEAFF. The DNA for the CDR3 is TGTGCCAGCAGTTATCTATCGGGAGCCGAAGCTTTCTTT. This chain connects TRBV6-5 to TRBJ1-1, with no clear D. Germline CDR1 is MNHEY and CDR2 is SVGAGI. Deletions cut 3 bases from V and 8 bases from J, with 13 bases between. The CDR3 covers 13 residues.

The rearrangement joins TRBV4-3 to TRBJ1-3; D is possibly TRBD1 (6 bases). This CDR3 spans 16 amino acids. Trimming left V 0 bases short and J 4 bases short, with 13 bases between. Germline lookup yields CDR1 LGHNA and CDR2 YSLEER. CDR3 protein: CASSQDQGGVGNTIYF. In DNA form, the CDR3 reads TGCGCCAGCAGCCAAGATCAAGGGGGTGTCGGAAACACCATATATTTT.

The chain recombines TRBV4-2 with TRBJ2-5; D could derive from TRBD1 or TRBD2 (6 bases each). The CDR3 covers 14 residues. The V end was cut by 4 bases, the J end by 5 bases, with 14 bases between. Germline CDR1 is LGHNA and CDR2 is YNFKEQ. The CDR3: CASSLEGERETQYF. For the CDR3, the DNA is TGTGCCAGCAGCCTGGAGGGGGAAAGGGAGACCCAGTACTTC.

The CDR3, as DNA: TGTGCCAGCAGTTTATTAAAAGGTGGGACAGGGGGCGCTGGCTACACCTTC. The encoded protein is CASSLLKGGTGGAGYTF. The V call is TRBV27, the J call TRBJ1-2, with 12 bases lining up with TRBD1. Germline CDR1 MNHEY, CDR2 SMNVEV (reference sequence). This CDR3 contains 17 residues. Trimming took 1 base from V and 7 from J; bases not matched to a gene: 10.

This sequence joins TRBV5-6 and TRBJ2-5; no firm D call. Germline V gene sequence: CDR1 SGHDT, CDR2 YYEEEE. V lost 2 bases and J lost 1, with 3 bases in between. The CDR3 is 12 residues long. The CDR3 spells CASSFVQETQYF. CDR3 coding DNA: TGTGCCAGCAGCTTCGTCCAAGAGACCCAGTACTTC.

With regard to this clone: The CDR3 end shows no conserved phenylalanine or tryptophan, and so a read error is likely. The chain uses TRBV2 and TRBJ1-6; 8 positions match TRBD1. The V segment lost 6 bases and the J segment 6 bases; nucleotides outside the gene matches: 4. CDR3 size: 14 residues. Germline V CDR1 and CDR2: SNHLY, FYNNEI. Here the CDR3 DNA reads TGTGCCAGCAGGACAGGGGCGACTAATTCACCCCTCCACCTT. Amino acid sequence: CASRTGATNSPLHL.

V gene TRBV19 combines with J gene TRBJ1-1, with 7 bases aligning to TRBD1. With 7 bases clipped from V and 3 bases from J, the junction kept 11 bases outside the gene matches. CDR1 and CDR2 (germline): LNHDA, SQIVND (reference sequence). The CDR3 is made up of 15 amino acids. The CDR3, as DNA: TGTGCCAGTAAGCCCAGCTCAGGGGGGTACACTGAAGCTTTCTTT. This gives the protein CASKPSSGGYTEAFF.

Concerning this clone: The junction departs from germline at one end; a sequencing error may be responsible. The chain carries TRBV6-6 and TRBJ2-5; D ambiguous. From germline, CDR1 is MNHNY and CDR2 SVGAGI (reference sequence). This CDR3 has 11 amino acids. The CDR3 sequence is CASSYGSWWNF. CDR3 bases: TGTGCCAGCAGTTACGGTTCATGGTGGAACTTC.

This chain links TRBV19 with TRBJ1-1, with D possibly matching TRBD1 (6 bases). Trimming took off 7 bases at V and 0 bases at J, with 12 bases between the two ends. Germline values: CDR1 LNHDA, CDR2 SQIVND (reference sequence). This CDR3 comprises 14 residues. The CDR3 spells CASTVRGLNTEAFF. The CDR3 DNA reads TGTGCCAGTACCGTGCGGGGGCTGAACACTGAAGCTTTCTTT.

The chain joins TRBV2 to TRBJ2-7; the D is unclear. Per germline, CDR1 SNHLY and CDR2 FYNNEI. V dropped 11 bases and J dropped 1 base, with 15 bases sitting between them. The CDR3 contains 13 residues. CDR3 sequence (DNA): TGTGCCGCCCAAACAATTTTTTCCTACGAGCAGTACTTC. Protein: CAAQTIFSYEQYF.

The chain links TRBV28 to TRBJ2-2, with D perhaps TRBD1 or TRBD2 (5 bases each). Trimming removed 5 bases from V and 7 bases from J, with 14 bases in between. Germline assignment: CDR1 MDHEN and CDR2 SYDVKM. This CDR3 spans 14 amino acids. The CDR3 sequence: CASSPGTRGGELFF. The CDR3 bases are TGTGCCAGCAGTCCCGGGACCCGAGGCGGGGAGCTGTTTTTT. The full variable domain, completed using reference TRBV28 and TRBJ2-2, is DVKVTQSSRYLVKRTGEKVFLECVQDMDHENMFWYRQDPGLGLRLIYFSYDVKMKEKGDIPEGYSVSREKKERFSLILESASTNQTSMYLCASSPGTRGGELFFGEGSRLTVL.

The V and J genes are TRBV9 and TRBJ1-1; the match to TRBD1 covers 7 bases. The CDR3 is made up of 13 amino acids. V was pared by 8 bases and J by 1 base, with 5 bases of the junction left unmatched. Germline values: CDR1 SGDLS, CDR2 YYNGEE. The CDR3 DNA sequence: TGTGCCAGTTCGACAGGGACGAACACTGAAGCTTTCTTT. Encoded protein: CASSTGTNTEAFF.

The rearrangement joins TRBV7-6 to TRBJ2-2; D is perhaps TRBD1 or TRBD2 (5 bases each). CDR1 is SGHVS and CDR2 is FNYEAQ in the germline V gene. V lost 5 bases and J 2 bases, leaving 18 bases between the germline ends. The CDR3 covers 17 residues. The CDR3 DNA reads TGTGCCAGCAGCCAGGGAGCGGCAGCAGCAAACACCGGGGAGCTGTTTTTT. This translates into CASSQGAAAANTGELFF. Looking up the rest from reference TRBV7-6 and TRBJ2-2 gives the full variable domain: GAGVSQSPRYKVTKRGQDVALRCDPISGHVSLYWYRQALGQGPEFLTYFNYEAQQDKSGLPNDRFSAERPEGSISTLTIQRTEQRDSAMYRCASSQGAAAANTGELFFGEGSRLTVL.

This sequence joins TRBV28 and TRBJ2-1; 7 bases align to TRBD1. Unmatched junction bases numbered 19, after V lost 4 bases and J lost 1 base. The CDR3 sequence is 20 residues long. Germline CDR1 and CDR2: MDHEN and SYDVKM. CDR3 sequence: CASSSYTPTEGAGSYNEQFF. In nucleotides, the CDR3 is TGTGCCAGCAGTTCTTATACCCCTACAGAGGGGGCTGGATCCTACAATGAGCAGTTCTTC.

Relative to its sample, this clone is medium-sized. The chain combines TRBV6-5 with TRBJ1-1; D gene uncertain. This CDR3 has 13 residues. V lost 2 bases and J lost 8, with 12 bases in between. Germline lookup yields CDR1 MNHEY and CDR2 SVGAGI. The CDR3 spells CASSYGNDPEAFF. Here the CDR3 DNA reads TGTGCCAGCAGTTACGGAAACGACCCCGAAGCTTTCTTT.

This chain connects TRBV19 to TRBJ2-2; TRBD1 matches at 7 bases. The CDR3 loop spans 14 amino acids. The V gene end was trimmed by 5 bases and the J gene end by 6 bases; junction bases not matched to a gene: 6. Germline V CDR1 and CDR2: LNHDA, SQIVND (reference sequence). The DNA for the CDR3 is TGTGCCAGTAGTCCGCTGACAGGGCCCGGGGAGCTGTTTTTT. Translated, it gives CASSPLTGPGELFF.

This chain links TRBV9 with TRBJ1-1; TRBD1 might be the D (5 bases). The CDR3 spans 15 residues. CDR1 and CDR2 from the germline V gene are SGDLS and YYNGEE. The V gene lost 4 bases and the J gene lost 5 bases, with 18 bases spanning the gap. CDR3 nucleotide sequence: TGTGCCAGCAGCTCCCCCGGGACCGGGGAGACTGAAGCTTTCTTT. Protein: CASSSPGTGETEAFF.